Sequencing of this T cell receptor beta chain was carried out in a study of regulatory T cells in long-lasting Graves disease. Whole-study results and caveats: Relative to new patients (around 1,000), persistent patients exhibited greater sharing of public clonotypes (around 2,800).

Investigators prepared the TCR beta libraries by applying iRepertoire HTBI primers and Arm-PCR of CDR3 regions. TCRdb redid the calling of the multiplex PCR reads with MiXCR, one entry per CDR3 protein. This table has roughly 350,000 distinct CDR3 sequences, around 16% appearing once. This clonotype was counted many times. The antigen is not known. The ends were cut back, 0 bases at V and 0 bases at J, with 16 bases in the middle. This CDR3 comprises 17 residues. The germline CDR1 and CDR2 sequences are DFQATT and SNEGSKA (reference sequence). Stated time point: newly diagnosed GD, antithyroid drugs for less than 3 months. RNA from PBMCs was the source of the TCR library. This sample also belongs to another study, concerning T cells in Graves' hyperthyroidism and ophthalmopathy.

The material sequenced was peripheral blood mononuclear cells (PBMCs), taken at new diagnosis, from a patient treated with antithyroid drugs. The chain is built from TRBV20-1 and TRBJ2-3; D is uncertain. The receptor was derived from a woman under 30 with Graves disease. CDR3 sequence: CSAREMRQDLSTDTQYF. CDR3 nucleotide sequence: TGCAGTGCTAGAGAGATGAGGCAGGACCTGAGCACAGATACGCAGTATTTT.